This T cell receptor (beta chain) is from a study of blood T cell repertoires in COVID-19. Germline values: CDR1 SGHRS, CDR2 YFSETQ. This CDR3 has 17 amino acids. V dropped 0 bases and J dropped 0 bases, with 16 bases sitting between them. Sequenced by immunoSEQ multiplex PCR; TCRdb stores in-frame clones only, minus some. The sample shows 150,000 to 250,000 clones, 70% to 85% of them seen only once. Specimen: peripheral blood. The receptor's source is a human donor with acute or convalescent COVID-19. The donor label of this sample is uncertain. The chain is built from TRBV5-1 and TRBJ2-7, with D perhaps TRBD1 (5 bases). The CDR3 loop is CASSLASLSGLSYEQYF. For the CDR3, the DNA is TGCGCCAGCAGCTTGGCCAGCCTATCAGGGCTCTCCTACGAGCAGTACTTC.